This TCR beta chain emerged from a study of T cells in Graves' hyperthyroidism and ophthalmopathy. Study-wide points: Ophthalmopathy cases were set apart from stable hyperthyroidism by a 13 V-J model.

This CDR3 region has 16 residues. From germline, CDR1 is KGHDR and CDR2 SFDVKD. The V end was cut by 3 bases, the J end by 4 bases, with 17 bases between. The investigators amplified TCR beta CDR3 regions from RNA transcripts. The HTBI primer set drove a first-round RT-PCR of the TCR CDR3. TCRdb reprocessed the multiplex PCR reads via MiXCR and lists one record per CDR3 protein. Among some 570,000 distinct CDR3 sequences listed, 17% were seen once. This clonotype came up many times. Its antigen remains unidentified. The source of this sequence is a woman aged 18-30 years with Graves' ophthalmopathy. The specimen sequenced was blood. The chain joins TRBV24-1 to TRBJ1-2; D is unclear. The CDR3 DNA reads as TGTGCCACCAGTGATACGCAGACCCGAACCCCCTATGGCTACACCTTC. Protein: CATSDTQTRTPYGYTF.